What follows are 28 T cell receptor beta chains derived from one specimen sequenced in a study of metastatic and nonmetastatic thyroid tumors (dated by TCRdb to about 2020). Libraries came from PCR. Sequencing used an Illumina HiSeq 4000. TCRdb reran the public reads through fastp at Q25 and MiXCR, keeping productive beta chains. A total of about 39,000 clones appear in this sample, approximately 20% of them only once. The ten biggest clones cover around 17% of the sample. No treatment had been received by any patient before thyroid surgery. The sequenced material came from blood. These receptors originate from a female donor with papillary thyroid cancer or a benign thyroid nodule (not recorded which). Some clones in this sample may be carry-over from other donors' samples.

This clone was detected only a few times. A much bigger clone sits one base away, suggesting this may be a read error. The same CDR3 is also encoded by other DNA sequences in this sample. This chain connects TRBV11-2 to TRBJ2-5, with a tentative D call TRBD2 (7 bases). V was trimmed by 5 bases and J by 11 bases, leaving 27 bases between them. Germline CDR1 and CDR2: SGHAT and FQNNGV. This CDR3 has 16 residues. CDR3 sequence (DNA): TGTGCCAGCAGCCCTCTAGGGGGGGGAGTGGATGGGACTCAGTACTTC. It codes for CASSPLGGGVDGTQYF.

This clone is deemed medium-sized (0.01 to 0.1%). This rearrangement joins TRBV6-1 to TRBJ2-7; no definite D call. Per the germline V gene, CDR1 is MNHNS and CDR2 is SASEGT. This CDR3 contains 14 residues. Trimming cost V 5 bases and J 5 bases, with 16 bases left between them. CDR3 bases: TGTGCCAGCAGTACCTTCCCTTTCGGCCACGAGCAGTACTTC. It codes for CASSTFPFGHEQYF.

This clone was detected ten times or more. The V call is TRBV28, the J call TRBJ2-2; D gene ambiguous. Germline lookup yields CDR1 MDHEN and CDR2 SYDVKM. The CDR3 contains 15 residues. V gave up 3 bases and J gave up 0 bases, with 8 bases separating them. The CDR3 is CASSFVIANTGELFF. Written as DNA, the CDR3 is TGTGCCAGCAGTTTCGTTATAGCGAACACCGGGGAGCTGTTTTTT.

The chain has TRBV5-1 and TRBJ2-7; no clear D gene. This CDR3 contains 13 residues. Germline lookup yields CDR1 SGHRS and CDR2 YFSETQ. The V end lost 0 bases, the J end lost 6 bases, and 10 bases lay between the germline ends. CDR3 sequence: CASSLASHLEQYF. CDR3 DNA sequence: TGCGCCAGCAGCTTGGCCAGTCATCTCGAGCAGTACTTC. The variable domain in full, completed from reference TRBV5-1 and TRBJ2-7, reads KAGVTQTPRYLIKTRGQQVTLSCSPISGHRSVSWYQQTPGQGLQFLFEYFSETQRNKGNFPGRFSGRQFSNSRSEMNVSTLELGDSALYLCASSLASHLEQYFGPGTRLTVT.

The table lists this clone with many counts. This sequence joins TRBV5-1 and TRBJ2-5; no firm D call. V lost 3 bases, J lost 7 bases, and 19 bases lay in between. The germline V gene has CDR1 SGHRS and CDR2 YFSETQ. The CDR3 has 15 amino acids. The CDR3 DNA sequence: TGCGCCAGCAGCTCTGGGCCGCATGAGGCAGGGACCCAGTACTTC. It is translated as CASSSGPHEAGTQYF.

This clone was detected ten times or more. The gene calls are TRBV5-5 and TRBJ2-1, with D perhaps TRBD2 (6 bases). The V gene's germline CDR1 is SGHKS and CDR2 YYEKEE (reference sequence). V dropped 0 bases and J dropped 3 bases, with 16 bases sitting between them. The CDR3 extends over 17 amino acids. This chain's CDR3 is CASSLAGGGTVYNEQFF. The DNA for the CDR3 is TGTGCCAGCAGCTTGGCAGGAGGCGGGACGGTCTACAATGAGCAGTTCTTC.

Worth noting for this clone: One junction end does not reproduce the germline sequence, and a read error may be involved. The sample contains more than one DNA sequence encoding this CDR3. The J gene is TRBJ2-6, the V gene TRBV6-2 or TRBV6-3; a weak D match, TRBD1 (5 bases). CDR3 size: 15 residues. Germline CDR1 MNHEY, CDR2 SVGEGT. CDR3 protein: CASSPVGSGANVLTF. The CDR3 nucleotides read TGTGCCAGCAGTCCCGTGGGATCTGGGGCAAACGTACTGACTTTC.

This clone was observed a few times. This chain joins TRBV19 and TRBJ2-7, with a tentative D call TRBD2 (5 bases). This CDR3 contains 13 residues. Per germline, CDR1 LNHDA and CDR2 SQIVND (reference sequence). CDR3 region: CVRGGATNYEQYV. The DNA of the CDR3 is TGTGTCAGAGGAGGCGCGACCAACTACGAGCAGTACGTC.

This clone came up many times. The gene calls are TRBV19 and TRBJ1-1; no definite D call. The germline gives CDR1 LNHDA, CDR2 SQIVND (reference sequence). V shed 3 bases and J shed 0 bases, with 8 bases lying between them. The CDR3 totals 14 residues. The CDR3 loop reads CASSIGLLNTEAFF. CDR3 bases: TGTGCCAGTAGTATCGGACTATTGAACACTGAAGCTTTCTTT. The whole variable domain, remainder taken from reference TRBV19 and TRBJ1-1, is DGGITQSPKYLFRKEGQNVTLSCEQNLNHDAMYWYRQDPGQGLRLIYYSQIVNDFQKGDIAEGYSVSREKKESFPLTVTSAQKNPTAFYLCASSIGLLNTEAFFGQGTRLTVV.

This chain links TRBV19 with TRBJ2-3; 7 positions match TRBD1. CDR3 length: 16 amino acids. Germline V gene data show CDR1 as LNHDA and CDR2 as SQIVND (reference sequence). The J segment lost 3 bases and the V segment lost 2 bases, leaving 8 bases of the junction unmatched. The CDR3 sequence: CASSIYGAGGTDTQYF. Written as DNA, the CDR3 is TGTGCCAGTAGTATATACGGTGCAGGGGGAACAGATACGCAGTATTTT.

This clone occurred many times. This sequence joins TRBV30 and TRBJ2-7; D is perhaps TRBD1 or TRBD2 (5 bases each). V was shortened by 5 bases and J by 7 bases, with 15 bases between the two germline ends. From germline, CDR1 is GTSNPN and CDR2 SVGIG (reference sequence). There are 12 residues in the CDR3. CDR3 sequence: CAWGDRFREQYF. The CDR3 DNA reads TGTGCCTGGGGGGACCGCTTTAGGGAGCAGTACTTC.

This clone was seen many times. The chain joins TRBV18 to TRBJ1-1; TRBD1 agrees at 8 bases. CDR1 is KGHSH and CDR2 is LQKENI in the germline V gene. V trimming: 5 bases; J trimming: 0 bases; junction bases outside the gene matches: 8. The CDR3 extends over 16 amino acids. The CDR3 DNA follows: TGTGCCAGCTCATTCGTTCAGGGGGCAATGAACACTGAAGCTTTCTTT. Translation: CASSFVQGAMNTEAFF.

The chain links TRBV3-1 to TRBJ2-7; D is possibly TRBD1 (6 bases). V lost 4 bases to trimming and J lost 3 bases, with 19 bases between them. CDR1 and CDR2 (germline): LGHDT, YNNKEL (reference sequence). The CDR3 spans 16 residues. The CDR3 protein is CASSLRLGTPDYEQYF. Written as DNA, the CDR3 is TGTGCCAGCAGCCTTCGGCTGGGGACACCTGACTACGAGCAGTACTTC.

This clone was observed many times. The V call is TRBV7-9, the J call TRBJ1-5; D unresolved. The V gene's germline CDR1 is SEHNR and CDR2 FQNEAQ (reference sequence). There are 14 residues in the CDR3. The V end lost 5 bases, the J end lost 0 bases, and 8 bases lay between the germline ends. The CDR3 bases are TGTGCCAGCAGCCTATGGGGTAGCAATCAGCCCCAGCATTTT. Its translation is CASSLWGSNQPQHF.

This clone was detected ten times or more. The CDR3 region has the DNA TGTGCCAGCTTAAGGGACAGTTCTAACTATGGCTACACCTTC. Residues: CASLRDSSNYGYTF. V gene TRBV18 combines with J gene TRBJ1-2; TRBD1 aligns across 7 bases. Germline assignment: CDR1 KGHSH and CDR2 LQKENI. V dropped 7 bases and J dropped 0; count of bases not matched to a gene: 5. CDR3 length: 14 amino acids.

Of note for this clone: This may stem from a read error, because a much larger clone lies one nucleotide away. The CDR3 spells CASSLLWSEETQYF. The CDR3 coding sequence is TGTGCCAGCAGCTTGTTGTGGTCAGAAGAGACCCAGTACTTC. The chain employs TRBV5-5 and TRBJ2-5; D remains ambiguous. Germline loops: CDR1 SGHKS, CDR2 YYEKEE (reference sequence). Trimming removed 1 base at V and 3 bases at J, with 10 bases between. There are 14 residues in the CDR3.

Ten or more counts support this clone. The chain employs TRBV4-1 and TRBJ1-6, with a possible D match to TRBD1 (5 bases). V gave up 1 base and J gave up 1 base, with 14 bases separating them. Germline CDR1 is MGHRA and CDR2 is YSYEKL. The CDR3 is 18 residues long. CDR3 protein: CASSQAQGTMSYNSPLHF. CDR3 bases: TGCGCCAGCAGCCAAGCGCAGGGTACGATGTCCTATAATTCACCCCTCCACTTT.

This clone was picked up many times. The chain combines TRBV12-3 or TRBV12-4 with TRBJ1-1; D is ambiguous. The CDR3 is 13 amino acids. Trimming took 3 bases from V and 1 from J, leaving 6 bases between them. The CDR3 region has the DNA TGTGCCAGCAGTTTTATGCCGAACACTGAAGCTTTCTTT. Protein sequence: CASSFMPNTEAFF.

This clone was picked up many times. This sequence joins TRBV18 and TRBJ2-5; 9 nucleotides line up with TRBD2. The length of the CDR3 is 16 residues. Germline V gives CDR1 KGHSH, CDR2 LQKENI. Trimming at V came to 1 base and at J to 3 bases, leaving 6 bases not matched to a gene. CDR3 amino acids: CASSPRFPSGKETQYF. The CDR3 DNA sequence: TGTGCCAGCTCACCACGTTTTCCTAGCGGGAAAGAGACCCAGTACTTC.

As concerns this clone: This clone may be a read error of a much larger clone one base away. The V call is TRBV4-1, the J call TRBJ1-6; D is unresolved. The V gene's germline CDR1 is MGHRA and CDR2 YSYEKL. The V gene lost 1 base and the J gene lost 11 bases, with 15 bases spanning the gap. The CDR3 spans 15 residues. CDR3 bases: TGCGCCAGCAGCCAAGGGGGAACATCCAGGCCACCCCTCCACTTT. The encoded protein is CASSQGGTSRPPLHF.

This clone was observed a handful of times. This sequence may be a read error, since a much larger clone differs from it by one base. The chain joins TRBV5-1 to TRBJ1-5; D ambiguous. The CDR3 extends over 14 amino acids. Germline assignment: CDR1 SGHRS and CDR2 YFSETQ. The CDR3 DNA reads as TGCGCCGGCAGCACCGGGCATAGCAATCAGCCCCAGCATTTT. Translating it yields CAGSTGHSNQPQHF.

For this clone: A read error may produce the germline difference seen at one junction end. V and J are TRBV2 and TRBJ1-5; D may be TRBD1 (5 bases). The CDR3 consists of 15 residues. Per the germline V gene, CDR1 is SNHLY and CDR2 is FYNNEI. The CDR3 region has the DNA TGTGTCAGCAGTGTAACGGGGCTCTCGTATCAGCCCCAGCATTTT. It encodes CVSSVTGLSYQPQHF.

The J gene is TRBJ2-1, the V gene TRBV6-1, with D possibly TRBD2 on 5 matching bases. The CDR3 extends over 13 amino acids. V dropped 8 bases and J dropped 6 bases, with 14 bases sitting between them. Germline V gives CDR1 MNHNS, CDR2 SASEGT. Written as DNA, the CDR3 is TGTGCCAGCGCTAGCTGGAGTGGCAATGAGCAGTTCTTC. The encoded protein is CASASWSGNEQFF.

The chain joins TRBV19 to TRBJ1-3; 10 bases agree with TRBD1. The CDR3 extends over 16 amino acids. The V segment lost 4 bases and the J segment 3 bases; nucleotides outside the gene matches: 6. CDR1 and CDR2 from the germline V gene are LNHDA and SQIVND (reference sequence). The CDR3 loop reads CASSRRQGAYGNTIYF. In nucleotides, the CDR3 is TGTGCCAGTAGTAGACGACAGGGGGCTTATGGAAACACCATATATTTT.

This clone came up many times. This chain connects TRBV27 to TRBJ2-2, with 8 positions matching TRBD2. The CDR3 totals 15 residues. Germline V CDR1 and CDR2: MNHEY, SMNVEV (reference sequence). The V and J ends lost 3 bases and 5 bases, in that order; junction bases with no gene match: 5. The CDR3 spells CASSFTSGTTGELFF. The DNA for the CDR3 is TGTGCCAGCAGTTTTACTAGCGGAACAACCGGGGAGCTGTTTTTT.

This clone appeared many times. The gene calls are TRBV7-3 and TRBJ2-3, with 10 nucleotides matching TRBD1. The CDR3 spans 16 residues. V lost 4 bases, J lost 1 base, and 5 bases stayed unmatched. Germline assignment: CDR1 SGHTA and CDR2 FQGTGA. The CDR3 sequence: CASSSPGTGGTDTQYF. The CDR3 DNA follows: TGTGCCAGCAGCTCACCCGGGACAGGGGGCACAGATACGCAGTATTTT. Using reference TRBV7-3 and TRBJ2-3 for the parts outside the CDR3, the full variable domain is GAGVSQTPSNKVTEKGKYVELRCDPISGHTALYWYRQSLGQGPEFLIYFQGTGAADDSGLPNDRFFAVRPEGSVSTLKIQRTERGDSAVYLCASSSPGTGGTDTQYFGPGTRLTVL.

This clone was counted many times. The chain couples TRBV29-1 to TRBJ2-5, with D possibly being TRBD1 (6 bases). This CDR3 contains 13 residues. Germline values: CDR1 SQVTM, CDR2 ANQGSEA. Trimming pared 7 bases from V and 7 bases from J, leaving 19 bases between. CDR3 in amino acids: CSGIKDSSGTQYF. CDR3 sequence (DNA): TGCAGCGGGATAAAGGACAGCTCCGGGACCCAGTACTTC.

This clone appeared many times. The V and J genes are TRBV4-2 and TRBJ1-1; no firm D call. V dropped 1 base and J dropped 2 bases, with 5 bases sitting between them. CDR3 size: 13 residues. Germline assignment: CDR1 LGHNA and CDR2 YNFKEQ. The CDR3 bases are TGTGCCAGCAGCCAAGTGCTCAACACTGAAGCTTTCTTT. Encoded protein: CASSQVLNTEAFF.